This entry describes one TCR beta chain. As yet, its antigen is unknown. This sample was taken from a study of chemoradiotherapy in HPV16-positive cancers. Study details: Candidate HPV-specific T-cell clones and common TCR motifs came from functional assays in a couple of HPV16-positive patients. Overall study findings and caveats: The functional HPV-specific definition rests on just a couple of HPV16-positive patients. Non-HPV-specific T cells did not expand in tumors during treatment, whereas candidate HPV-specific clones and E7-related motifs did.

Using immunoSEQ multiplex PCR, the repertoire was profiled, and TCRdb retains in-frame clones only, with some absent. The data hold approximately 35,000 clones, with about 82% observed a single time. Over chemoradiotherapy, repertoires were sampled more than once. Germline values: CDR1 MNHEY, CDR2 SVGAGI. Trimming pared 0 bases from V and 6 bases from J, leaving 10 bases between. This CDR3 region has 14 residues. The sequences come from blood, collected from a patient who underwent chemoradiotherapy. The J gene is TRBJ2-3, the V gene TRBV6-5; either TRBD1 or TRBD2 may fit D (6 bases each). This clonotype was obtained from a human donor with HPV-associated anogenital cancer. CDR3 residues: CASSYSGGMDTQYF. CDR3 nucleotides: TGTGCCAGCAGTTACTCCGGGGGCATGGATACGCAGTATTTT.